The sequence of this TCR beta chain was determined in a study of CD4 T cells in relation to SARS-CoV-2 and coronaviruses. The germline gives CDR1 LNHNV, CDR2 YYDKDF (reference sequence). The CDR3 sequence is 14 residues long. Trimming removed 4 bases at V and 4 bases at J, with 12 bases between. Profiling relied on immunoSEQ multiplex PCR, and the TCRdb table lists in-frame clones only, not all of them. The data show about 60,000 clones, around 90% seen once. What was sequenced was naive CD4+ T cells from PBMCs. Specified subset: naive CD4+ T cells isolated by negative enrichment. This receptor was identified in an adult with COVID-19. The chain combines TRBV15 with TRBJ2-3; D unresolved. CDR3 residues: CATSMRFAADTQYF. CDR3 DNA: TGTGCCACCAGCATGAGGTTTGCGGCAGATACGCAGTATTTT.